The table lists the clone carrying this TCR beta chain with a few counts. Antigen: not known. This sample was included in a study of T cells after yellow fever vaccination. Study-level findings and limits: CD4 and CD8 compartments shared a small share of clonotypes. Post-booster reappearance was seen for most primary-vaccination clones (roughly 97% CD4, around 90% CD8).

TCRdb reprocessed the 5' RACE reads with MiXCR, giving one entry per CDR3 protein. Of 450,000 to 650,000 distinct CDR3 sequences in the sample, roughly 13% were seen once. The CDR3 contains 13 residues. Germline values: CDR1 SGHTS, CDR2 YDEGEE. J was trimmed by 7 bases and V by 3 bases; bases with no gene match: 1. This sequence joins TRBV5-8 and TRBJ1-5; 10 bases fit TRBD1. The sequence was obtained from a man aged 30 to 39 who received the YFV17D yellow fever vaccine. Sample: PBMCs, taken on the day of the yellow fever booster vaccination. CDR3 loop: CASSWTGGQPQHF. CDR3 nucleotides: TGTGCCAGCAGCTGGACAGGGGGACAGCCCCAGCATTTT.